The 20 T cell receptor beta chains listed next were all sequenced from one sample in a study of blood T cell repertoires in COVID-19. Produced via immunoSEQ multiplex PCR; TCRdb's table is partial and in-frame only. There are 110,000 to 150,000 clones in the sample; more than 75% occur only once, and approximately 5% lies in the top ten. The sample taken for sequencing was peripheral blood. The receptors stem from a woman between 50 and 59 years old with acute or convalescent COVID-19.

The J gene is TRBJ2-1, the V gene TRBV7-3; 10 nucleotides align to TRBD2. V lost 5 bases and J lost 10; bases outside the gene matches: 11. Germline CDR1 and CDR2: SGHTA and FQGTGA. The CDR3 totals 15 residues. This CDR3 reads CASSVLLAGSGEQFF. Written as DNA, the CDR3 is TGTGCCAGCAGCGTATTACTAGCGGGGTCAGGGGAGCAGTTCTTC. The complete variable domain, with remaining parts taken from reference TRBV7-3 and TRBJ2-1, reads GAGVSQTPSNKVTEKGKYVELRCDPISGHTALYWYRQSLGQGPEFLIYFQGTGAADDSGLPNDRFFAVRPEGSVSTLKIQRTERGDSAVYLCASSVLLAGSGEQFFGPGTRLTVL.

The chain carries TRBV12-3 or TRBV12-4 and TRBJ1-4, with D maybe TRBD1 (5 bases). CDR3 length equals 13 residues. With 2 bases removed from V and 12 bases from J, the gap between germline ends came to 13 bases. The CDR3 DNA reads TGTGCCAGCAGTTTACGGGCGGGACGCGAACTGTTTTTT. Encoded protein: CASSLRAGRELFF.

The chain has TRBV14 and TRBJ2-3, with no clear D. Trimming removed 4 bases from V and 8 bases from J, with 10 bases in between. The CDR3 is made up of 12 amino acids. Germline V gene sequence: CDR1 SGHDN, CDR2 FVKESK. CDR3 region: CASSPGLSTQYF. The CDR3 DNA reads TGTGCCAGCAGCCCCGGTTTGAGTACGCAGTATTTT.

V gene TRBV7-3 combines with J gene TRBJ2-3, with TRBD2 matching over 12 bases. The V and J ends lost 5 bases and 0 bases, in that order; junction bases with no gene match: 12. The length of the CDR3 is 19 residues. Germline assignment: CDR1 SGHTA and CDR2 FQGTGA. The CDR3 sequence is CASSRLPSGGGTSTDTQYF. CDR3 DNA sequence: TGTGCCAGCAGCCGCCTTCCTAGCGGGGGGGGGACTAGCACAGATACGCAGTATTTT.

This sequence joins TRBV7-9 and TRBJ2-7; 10 bases map to TRBD2. J gave up 6 bases and V 5 bases, and 7 bases lay outside the gene matches. The V gene's germline CDR1 is SEHNR and CDR2 FQNEAQ (reference sequence). The CDR3 has 14 residues. CDR3 amino acids: CASSPSGGTGEQYF. CDR3 DNA sequence: TGTGCCAGCAGCCCTAGCGGGGGTACAGGCGAGCAGTACTTC.

The chain is built from TRBV9 and TRBJ2-7, with a possible D match to TRBD1 (6 bases). The CDR3 has 13 amino acids. Germline values: CDR1 SGDLS, CDR2 YYNGEE. The V end lost 3 bases, the J end lost 2 bases, and 9 bases lay between the germline ends. In DNA, the CDR3 is TGTGCCAGCAGCGCCGGACAGACCTACGAGCAGTACTTC. Its translation is CASSAGQTYEQYF.

V and J are TRBV12-5 and TRBJ1-5; 7 bases map to TRBD1. Per germline, CDR1 LGHNT and CDR2 FRNRAP. The ends lost 3 bases at V and 9 bases at J; junction bases unmatched: 2. This CDR3 spans 12 amino acids. The DNA of the CDR3 is TGTGCTAGTGGTTTTTCAGGGGGGCCCCAGCATTTT. Translated, it gives CASGFSGGPQHF.

This clone was observed a handful of times. J is TRBJ1-1 and V is TRBV30; 7 nucleotides match TRBD1. Germline V CDR1 and CDR2: GTSNPN, SVGIG (reference sequence). J was trimmed by 1 base and V by 2 bases; bases with no gene match: 4. This CDR3 comprises 14 residues. The CDR3 region is CAWSHRDRNTEAFF. CDR3 nucleotide sequence: TGTGCCTGGAGTCATCGGGACAGGAACACTGAAGCTTTCTTT.

The chain recombines TRBV25-1 with TRBJ2-1, with D tentatively TRBD1 (6 bases). There are 14 residues in the CDR3. The V and J ends lost 3 bases and 4 bases respectively, with 10 bases between them. Germline CDR1 and CDR2: MGHDK and SYGVNS. CDR3 in DNA: TGTGCCAGCAGTGAGACAGGACCTTACAATGAGCAGTTCTTC. The encoded protein is CASSETGPYNEQFF.

The rearrangement uses TRBV4-3 and TRBJ2-4; D possibly corresponds to TRBD1 (6 bases). Germline CDR1 is LGHNA and CDR2 is YSLEER. V gave up 4 bases and J gave up 1 base, with 14 bases separating them. The CDR3 consists of 16 residues. CDR3 in DNA: TGCGCCAGCAGCCCAGAGGCAGGGGCGGCCAAAAACATTCAGTACTTC. This sequence encodes CASSPEAGAAKNIQYF.

J is TRBJ2-1 and V is TRBV27; 9 bases are a match to TRBD2. In germline, CDR1 is MNHEY, CDR2 SMNVEV (reference sequence). V gave up 6 bases and J gave up 4 bases; unmatched junction bases: 13. This CDR3 region has 17 residues. The CDR3 is CASRTRPGTSSYNEQFF. CDR3 DNA: TGTGCCAGCAGAACTCGTCCCGGGACTAGCAGTTACAATGAGCAGTTCTTC.

V and J are TRBV11-2 and TRBJ1-4, with D unresolved. V shed 0 bases and J shed 0 bases, with 8 bases lying between them. The CDR3 is 16 amino acids. Germline CDR1 is SGHAT and CDR2 is FQNNGV. DNA for the CDR3: TGTGCCAGCAGCTTAGATTATGGAGCAACTAATGAAAAACTGTTTTTT. This codes for CASSLDYGATNEKLFF. The full variable domain, rest sourced from reference TRBV11-2 and TRBJ1-4, is EAGVAQSPRYKIIEKRQSVAFWCNPISGHATLYWYQQILGQGPKLLIQFQNNGVVDDSQLPKDRFSAERLKGVDSTLKIQPAKLEDSAVYLCASSLDYGATNEKLFFGSGTQLSVL.

This clone showed up just once. The CDR3 region is CASPGTERVGNTIYF. CDR3 nucleotide sequence: TGTGCCAGCCCTGGGACAGAGAGGGTTGGAAACACCATATATTTT. The chain couples TRBV18 to TRBJ1-3; 7 nucleotides align to TRBD1. The CDR3 covers 15 residues. The J segment lost 3 bases and the V segment lost 8 bases, leaving 10 bases of the junction unmatched. Germline CDR1 and CDR2: KGHSH and LQKENI.

The chain carries TRBV4-3 and TRBJ1-6; D call uncertain. Trimming cost V 1 base and J 5 bases, with 9 bases left between them. Germline values: CDR1 LGHNA, CDR2 YSLEER. The CDR3 is 15 amino acids. The CDR3 spells CASSQAGVDNSPLHF. The CDR3 region has the DNA TGCGCCAGCAGCCAAGCCGGGGTGGATAATTCACCCCTCCACTTT.

The chain has TRBV19 and TRBJ1-2; 9 bases are a match to TRBD1. V dropped 10 bases and J dropped 6; count of bases not matched to a gene: 9. Germline values: CDR1 LNHDA, CDR2 SQIVND (reference sequence). The CDR3 is 13 residues long. For the CDR3, the DNA is TGTGCCACAGACCCGGGACAGGGTGATGGCTACACCTTC. Protein: CATDPGQGDGYTF.

This clone was observed a single time. The chain employs TRBV19 and TRBJ1-1; the D gene is possibly TRBD1 (6 bases). The CDR3 spans 14 residues. Germline values: CDR1 LNHDA, CDR2 SQIVND (reference sequence). V was shortened by 10 bases and J by 0 bases, with 15 bases between the two germline ends. The CDR3 DNA sequence: TGTGCCACCTTACAGGGCTCGATGAACACTGAAGCTTTCTTT. Translating it yields CATLQGSMNTEAFF. Based on the CDR3 plus reference TRBV19 and TRBJ1-1, the full variable domain is DGGITQSPKYLFRKEGQNVTLSCEQNLNHDAMYWYRQDPGQGLRLIYYSQIVNDFQKGDIAEGYSVSREKKESFPLTVTSAQKNPTAFYLCATLQGSMNTEAFFGQGTRLTVV.

The CDR3, as DNA: TGTGCCAGCAGCTTAGCGCTGGGGGCAGGCTATGGCTACACCTTC. This translates into CASSLALGAGYGYTF. The chain uses TRBV7-2 and TRBJ1-2, with a possible D match to TRBD1 (6 bases). Trimming left V 0 bases short and J 4 bases short, with 12 bases between. Per the germline V gene, CDR1 is SGHTA and CDR2 is FQGNSA. The CDR3 consists of 15 residues. The full variable domain, completed using reference TRBV7-2 and TRBJ1-2, is GAGVSQSPSNKVTEKGKDVELRCDPISGHTALYWYRQSLGQGLEFLIYFQGNSAPDKSGLPSDRFSAERTGGSVSTLTIQRTQQEDSAVYLCASSLALGAGYGYTFGSGTRLTVV.

This clone showed up many times. This chain connects TRBV6-1 to TRBJ1-6; D is unresolved. Germline CDR1 is MNHNS and CDR2 is SASEGT. V was trimmed by 3 bases and J by 10 bases, leaving 16 bases between them. This CDR3 comprises 15 residues. The CDR3 bases are TGTGCCAGCAGTGATGGAGTTTCCGCGGGGTCACCCCTCCACTTT. Residues: CASSDGVSAGSPLHF.

The chain carries TRBV6-5 and TRBJ2-7, with a tentative D call TRBD2 (7 bases). The CDR3 length is 15 residues. CDR1 is MNHEY, CDR2 SVGAGI, per germline. V lost 6 bases, J lost 2 bases, and 17 bases lay in between. The CDR3 loop is CASRGGATRTYEQYF. The CDR3 nucleotides are TGTGCCAGCAGGGGGGGGGCTACGCGAACCTACGAGCAGTACTTC.

The genes are TRBV12-5 and TRBJ2-3; D remains unclear. Germline V gives CDR1 LGHNT, CDR2 FRNRAP. V shed 7 bases and J shed 6 bases, with 5 bases lying between them. The CDR3 extends over 10 amino acids. The CDR3 DNA is TGTGCTAGTGCCTCCGATACGCAGTATTTT. This translates into CASASDTQYF.